This T cell receptor beta chain came from a study of cytomegalovirus exposure and HLA in healthy donors. Points from the study as a whole: Among the CMV-associated chains, three were confirmed in vitro as specific for CMV antigens. Cytomegalovirus status, reportedly, was diagnosed with high specificity and sensitivity by the classifier.

Notes on this clone: Its matching antigen is unknown.

Produced via immunoSEQ multiplex PCR; TCRdb's table is partial and in-frame only. The sample includes 150,000 to 200,000 clones, 91% seen only once; the top ten take 3%. The donors formed part of the roughly 120-subject validation cohort, distinct from the approximately 670-subject first cohort. Sequenced sample: PBMCs. This TCR derives from a woman younger than 30 in good health and CMV-seropositive.

The CDR3 nucleotides read TGCGCCAGCAGCGAAGTCGGTACTAGCACAGATACGCAGTATTTT. Translated, it gives CASSEVGTSTDTQYF. This chain links TRBV5-1 with TRBJ2-3; D unresolved. Germline CDR1 reads SGHRS; CDR2 reads YFSETQ. The CDR3 has 15 amino acids. V dropped 4 bases and J dropped 0 bases, with 12 bases sitting between them.